The entry below describes one TCR beta chain. Its matching antigen is unknown. The method was immunoSEQ multiplex PCR; TCRdb's version includes in-frame clones alone and lacks a portion of them. The sample lists some 25,000 clones; about 82% were seen once. This sample is part of a study of T cells in tumors after PD-1 blockade. In the study overall: Prior checkpoint blockade, systemic immunosuppressant use, or anti-cancer therapy within 4 weeks excluded patients. During anti-PD-1 treatment, some patients continued daily vismodegib 150 mg.

Template: tumor biopsy or peripheral blood genomic DNA, roughly 550-6,004 ng per sample. Findings and caveats of the study: Roughly two fifths of tumor TCR clonotypes were also found in blood.

Germline V gene data show CDR1 as LNHDA and CDR2 as SQIVND (reference sequence). The V end lost 3 bases, the J end lost 2 bases, and 14 bases lay between the germline ends. The CDR3 length is 15 residues. The receptor was derived from a human donor with basal cell carcinoma. Sequenced here: PBMCs, sampled after anti-PD-1 treatment. This sequence joins TRBV19 and TRBJ2-7; the D gene could be TRBD1 or TRBD2 (5 bases each). CDR3 protein: CASSMERGPPYEQYF. The CDR3 coding sequence is TGTGCCAGTAGTATGGAGAGGGGACCCCCCTACGAGCAGTACTTC.